A selection of T cell receptor beta chains follows, all from one sample in a study of blood T cell repertoires in COVID-19. Here immunoSEQ multiplex PCR was the method, and the copy in TCRdb shows in-frame clones only, minus some. The data contain approximately 140,000 clones, around 83% of them singletons. Sequencing was performed on peripheral blood. The receptors were sampled from a man in his forties or fifties with active or convalescent COVID-19. CDR3s include the opening cysteine and the closing phenylalanine or tryptophan. A D gene is named only where the DNA matches it firmly. Expanded clones get a size class; other rows say once, few or many, or leave the size out.

TRBV7-2	TRBJ1-5	-	-	CASSSATLHQHF	TGTGCCAGCAGCTCCGCGACACTCCACCAGCATTTT
TRBV30	TRBJ1-5	TRBD1	once	CAWTLGTGDEPQHF	TGTGCCTGGACTCTCGGGACAGGGGACGAGCCCCAGCATTTT
TRBV10-3	TRBJ2-5	-	-	CAITTGGAGETQYF	TGTGCCATCACCACGGGCGGGGCCGGTGAGACCCAGTACTTC
TRBV20-1	TRBJ1-1	TRBD1	-	CSASSGGAAFF	TGCAGTGCTTCCTCAGGGGGCGCGGCTTTCTTT
TRBV7-9	TRBJ1-6	TRBD1	few	CASSKGQDNSPLHF	TGTGCCAGCAGCAAGGGACAGGATAATTCACCCCTCCACTTT
TRBV4-3	TRBJ1-5	-	-	CASSQGTAANQPQHF	TGCGCCAGCAGCCAAGGGACAGCGGCCAATCAGCCCCAGCATTTT
TRBV10-3	TRBJ1-2	-	-	CAISEPSQDGYTF	TGTGCCATCAGTGAACCCTCCCAGGATGGCTACACCTTC
TRBV28	TRBJ2-5	-	-	CASTTSGAIGETQYF	TGTGCCAGCACCACGTCAGGGGCGATAGGAGAGACCCAGTACTTC
TRBV18	TRBJ2-2	-	-	CASSPRDLGELFF	TGTGCCAGCTCACCACGAGATCTCGGGGAGCTGTTTTTT
TRBV3-1/TRBV3-2	TRBJ1-5	-	-	CASSQGGSGVGQPQHF	TGTGCCAGCAGCCAAGGAGGATCAGGGGTGGGTCAGCCCCAGCATTTT
TRBV4-2	TRBJ1-1	-	many	CASTRDSGNTEAFF	TGTGCCAGCACCCGAGACTCGGGGAACACTGAAGCTTTCTTT
TRBV27	TRBJ1-2	-	once	CASSSPGQGNYGYTF	TGTGCCAGCAGTTCACCGGGACAAGGGAACTATGGCTACACCTTC
TRBV9	TRBJ2-7	TRBD1	-	CASSTRTGEQYF	TGTGCCAGCAGCACCAGGACAGGCGAGCAGTACTTC
TRBV25-1	TRBJ2-2	-	-	CASSGIRRGTNTGELFF	TGTGCCAGCAGTGGCATCAGAAGGGGCACGAACACCGGGGAGCTGTTTTTT
TRBV12-3/TRBV12-4	TRBJ1-5	-	-	CASRWEGGQPQHF	TGTGCCAGCAGGTGGGAGGGAGGCCAGCCCCAGCATTTT
TRBV18	TRBJ2-7	TRBD1	-	CASSPGTGQSYEQYF	TGTGCCAGCTCACCGGGGACAGGGCAGTCCTACGAGCAGTACTTC
TRBV30	TRBJ1-2	TRBD1	-	CAWSVRGRGRSGYTF	TGTGCCTGGAGTGTACGAGGCAGGGGGCGGTCTGGCTACACCTTC
TRBV10-3	TRBJ1-1	-	-	CATTAAANTEAFF	TGTGCCACCACCGCGGCGGCGAACACTGAAGCTTTCTTT
TRBV12-5	TRBJ1-2	-	-	CASAPGGPNGYTF	TGTGCTAGTGCCCCGGGGGGGCCAAACGGCTACACCTTC
TRBV7-2	TRBJ2-5	TRBD2	once	CASSLRRGGLRETQYF	TGTGCCAGCAGCTTACGGCGGGGGGGTCTGAGAGAGACCCAGTACTTC
TRBV5-5	TRBJ2-7	-	-	CASSHHGTIYEQYF	TGTGCCAGCAGTCATCACGGGACAATCTACGAGCAGTACTTC
TRBV30	TRBJ2-1	-	-	CAWSGQANSQFF	TGTGCCTGGAGTGGGCAGGCAAATTCGCAGTTCTTC
TRBV10-3	TRBJ2-3	TRBD2	-	CAISSGGSTDTQYF	TGTGCCATCAGCTCGGGGGGTAGCACAGATACGCAGTATTTT
TRBV7-9	TRBJ2-7	-	-	CASSLRSYEQYF	TGTGCCAGCAGCTTAAGGAGTTACGAGCAGTACTTC
TRBV2	TRBJ1-5	-	-	CASSAGASQPQHF	TGTGCCAGCTCCGCAGGGGCCAGTCAGCCCCAGCATTTT
TRBV6-5	TRBJ2-1	-	few	CASTSRGSYNEQFF	TGTGCCAGCACCAGCAGGGGCTCCTACAATGAGCAGTTCTTC
TRBV5-1	TRBJ2-2	TRBD1	-	CASSLGDRGLTGELFF	TGCGCCAGCAGCTTAGGAGACAGGGGCCTTACCGGGGAGCTGTTTTTT
TRBV2	TRBJ2-7	TRBD1	once	CASRGTVSQEQYF	TGTGCCAGCAGAGGGACAGTCTCTCAAGAGCAGTACTTC
TRBV7-2	TRBJ2-6	-	-	CASSFLSGANVLTF	TGTGCCAGCAGCTTTCTCTCTGGGGCCAACGTCCTGACTTTC
TRBV5-1	TRBJ2-1	TRBD2	-	CASSLDGTSARNEQFF	TGCGCCAGCAGCTTGGATGGGACTAGCGCGCGGAATGAGCAGTTCTTC
TRBV5-1	TRBJ1-4	-	-	CASSLDGSEKLFF	TGCGCCAGCAGCTTGGACGGGAGCGAAAAACTGTTTTTT
TRBV30	TRBJ2-7	TRBD1	-	CAWVKAGTGSSHEQYF	TGTGCCTGGGTTAAAGCCGGGACAGGGTCCTCCCACGAGCAGTACTTC
TRBV27	TRBJ1-1	TRBD1	once	CASTPDRFMNTEAFF	TGTGCCAGCACTCCGGACAGGTTTATGAACACTGAAGCTTTCTTT
TRBV18	TRBJ1-4	-	-	CASSPQNSNEKLFF	TGTGCCAGCTCTCCACAGAACTCTAATGAAAAACTGTTTTTT
TRBV9	TRBJ1-1	-	-	CASSVTRNTEAFF	TGTGCCAGCAGCGTAACCAGGAACACTGAAGCTTTCTTT
TRBV6-1	TRBJ2-7	-	-	CASSTRDNYEQYF	TGTGCCAGCAGTACTCGGGACAACTACGAGCAGTACTTC
TRBV5-4	TRBJ2-3	TRBD2	-	CASSFGRGVTDTQYF	TGTGCCAGCAGCTTCGGGCGGGGGGTCACAGATACGCAGTATTTT
TRBV27	TRBJ1-1	-	-	CASALGSRVTEAFF	TGTGCCAGCGCTTTGGGCAGCAGGGTTACTGAAGCTTTCTTT
TRBV30	TRBJ2-2	-	-	CARGYGWNTGELFF	TGTGCCCGGGGTTACGGGTGGAACACCGGGGAGCTGTTTTTT
TRBV14	TRBJ2-7	-	-	CASSQGQGPYEQYF	TGTGCCAGCAGCCAAGGGCAGGGCCCCTACGAGCAGTACTTC
TRBV19	TRBJ2-7	TRBD1	-	CASKTGQGSYEQYF	TGTGCCAGTAAAACCGGACAGGGTTCCTACGAGCAGTACTTC
TRBV7-2	TRBJ2-1	TRBD1	-	CASSLDRDSYNEQFF	TGTGCCAGCAGCTTAGACCGGGACAGCTACAATGAGCAGTTCTTC
TRBV20-1	TRBJ2-5	-	-	CSAKYQETQYF	TGCAGTGCCAAATACCAAGAGACCCAGTACTTC
TRBV29-1	TRBJ1-1	-	-	CSVDRLLNTEAFF	TGCAGCGTTGACAGGCTCCTGAACACTGAAGCTTTCTTT
TRBV19	TRBJ1-2	-	-	CASSIDLSGTSYGYTF	TGTGCCAGTAGTATAGATCTTTCCGGGACAAGCTATGGCTACACCTTC
TRBV25-1	TRBJ1-1	TRBD1	-	CASRAGGGEAFF	TGTGCCAGCAGAGCAGGGGGTGGTGAAGCTTTCTTT
TRBV30	TRBJ2-3	-	-	CAWMGRGGTDTQYF	TGTGCCTGGATGGGCCGGGGTGGCACAGATACGCAGTATTTT
TRBV5-4	TRBJ2-7	TRBD1	-	CASSLTGQGAKKQYF	TGTGCCAGCAGCTTGACTGGCCAGGGGGCGAAGAAGCAGTACTTC
TRBV3-1/TRBV3-2	TRBJ2-5	-	-	CASSQAEYQETQYF	TGTGCCAGCAGCCAGGCAGAATACCAAGAGACCCAGTACTTC
TRBV5-1	TRBJ1-6	-	few	CASSLSSGVIPLHF	TGCGCCAGCAGCTTGTCATCCGGAGTTATACCCCTCCACTTT
TRBV13	TRBJ1-5	-	-	CASSRGYSNQPQHF	TGTGCCAGCAGTCGGGGGTATAGCAATCAGCCCCAGCATTTT
TRBV6-5	TRBJ2-5	TRBD1	-	CASSKTGIQETQYF	TGTGCCAGCAGTAAGACAGGGATTCAGGAGACCCAGTACTTC